The 20 T cell receptor beta chains listed next were all sequenced from one sample in a study of cytomegalovirus exposure and HLA in healthy donors. PCR involved 60 Vbeta and 13 Jbeta primers. The assay was immunoSEQ multiplex PCR, and TCRdb's table has in-frame clones only and misses some. The sample lists approximately 100,000 clones, 60% to 85% occurring once. Sequencing was carried out using PBMCs. The receptors were sampled from a female donor in good health and CMV-seronegative.

The V call is TRBV7-9, the J call TRBJ1-5; D is uncertain. Germline values: CDR1 SEHNR, CDR2 FQNEAQ (reference sequence). This CDR3 is 14 amino acids long. V was cut by 0 bases and J by 5 bases, with 8 bases left in between. In DNA form, the CDR3 reads TGTGCCAGCAGCTTAGCGCTCCGGGATCAGCCCCAGCATTTT. Translating gives CASSLALRDQPQHF.

The chain joins TRBV7-2 to TRBJ1-2; 8 bases line up with TRBD1. Looked up from germline, CDR1 is SGHTA and CDR2 is FQGNSA. The CDR3 extends over 14 amino acids. Trimming cost V 7 bases and J 6 bases; bases outside gene matches: 10. This chain's CDR3 is CASTRGRGLDGYTF. The CDR3, as DNA: TGTGCCAGCACCCGGGGCAGGGGGCTCGATGGCTACACCTTC.

This chain uses TRBV6-5 with TRBJ2-1, with 8 positions matching TRBD1. Germline CDR1 MNHEY, CDR2 SVGAGI. The CDR3 runs to 12 residues. V lost 9 bases, J lost 7 bases, and 5 bases stayed unmatched. CDR3 bases: TGTGCCAGTGGTGACAGGGGTAATGAGCAGTTCTTC. This sequence encodes CASGDRGNEQFF.

The CDR3 loop is CASSLKAMLSSYNEQFF. The CDR3 bases are TGTGCCAGCAGCCTCAAAGCCATGCTGAGCTCCTACAATGAGCAGTTCTTC. The gene calls are TRBV11-2 and TRBJ2-1; no clear D gene. The ends were cut back, 5 bases at V and 0 bases at J, with 17 bases in the middle. CDR1 is SGHAT and CDR2 is FQNNGV in the germline V gene. The CDR3 totals 17 residues.

This clone was observed a few times. V usage is TRBV4-3 and J usage is TRBJ2-7; D unresolved. Trimming removed 1 base at V and 0 bases at J, with 10 bases between. Germline CDR1 reads LGHNA; CDR2 reads YSLEER. The CDR3 is 15 residues long. The CDR3 nucleotides read TGCGCCAGCAGCCAAGGAACAGCCCACTCCTACGAGCAGTACTTC. This encodes CASSQGTAHSYEQYF.

V usage is TRBV5-4 and J usage is TRBJ2-7, with 7 bases fitting TRBD1. CDR1 and CDR2 from the germline V gene are SGHNT and YYREEE (reference sequence). J was trimmed by 4 bases and V by 2 bases; bases with no gene match: 6. The length of the CDR3 is 14 residues. The CDR3, as DNA: TGTGCCAGCAGCTTTTTGGGACAGATGTACGAGCAGTACTTC. This sequence encodes CASSFLGQMYEQYF.

This clone is a singleton in its sample. The V gene is TRBV7-7, the J gene TRBJ2-5; 12 positions agree with TRBD2. Germline assignment: CDR1 SSHAT and CDR2 FNYEAQ (reference sequence). V dropped 1 base and J dropped 3; count of bases not matched to a gene: 15. This CDR3 region has 20 residues. Here the CDR3 reads CASSLERPSGGAGLKETQYF. DNA for the CDR3: TGTGCCAGCAGCTTAGAACGCCCTAGCGGGGGGGCCGGACTTAAAGAGACCCAGTACTTC.

About this clone: At one end the junction does not follow the germline gene, possibly because of a read error. V usage is TRBV7-9 and J usage is TRBJ1-4; D is perhaps TRBD1 (6 bases). The germline V gene encodes CDR1 SEHNR and CDR2 FQNEAQ (reference sequence). The CDR3 extends over 13 amino acids. As DNA, the CDR3 is TGTTCCAGCAGCTTAGCGGAAACAGGGTTACTGTTTTTT. Translating gives CSSSLAETGLLFF.

Remarks on this clone: Other DNA sequences in this specimen translate into the identical CDR3. The V and J genes are TRBV4-3 and TRBJ1-5, with D uncertain. The V end lost 0 bases, the J end lost 1 base, and 7 bases lay between the germline ends. CDR3 length: 15 residues. Per the germline V gene, CDR1 is LGHNA and CDR2 is YSLEER. The CDR3 reads CASSQDRGSNQPQHF. CDR3 coding DNA: TGCGCCAGCAGCCAAGATCGGGGAAGCAATCAGCCCCAGCATTTT.

Notes on this clone: The junction differs from germline at one of its ends, possibly a read error. The chain is built from TRBV7-9 and TRBJ2-5, with a weak D call TRBD1 (6 bases). The CDR3 runs 16 residues. Germline-derived CDR1 and CDR2 are SEHNR and FQNEAQ (reference sequence). The CDR3 sequence is CSSSYPSRGGRETQYF. For the CDR3, the DNA is TGTTCCAGCAGTTATCCCTCGCGAGGGGGACGAGAGACCCAGTACTTC. The whole variable domain, remainder taken from reference TRBV7-9 and TRBJ2-5, is DTGVSQNPRHKITKRGQNVTFRCDPISEHNRLYWYRQTLGQGPEFLTYFQNEAQLEKSRLLSDRFSAERPKGSFSTLEIQRTEQGDSAMYLCSSSYPSRGGRETQYFGPGTRLLVL.

The rearrangement uses TRBV19 and TRBJ2-3; 12 nucleotides agree with TRBD2. Germline CDR1 LNHDA, CDR2 SQIVND (reference sequence). Germline trimming cut 10 bases from V and 4 bases from J; bases unmatched to any gene: 12. This CDR3 has 16 amino acids. The CDR3 here is CATSRLAGDRSDTQYF. CDR3 sequence (DNA): TGTGCCACCTCTCGACTAGCGGGGGATCGTTCAGATACGCAGTATTTT.

This chain connects TRBV5-6 to TRBJ2-7; 13 bases line up with TRBD2. The CDR3 consists of 17 residues. The V segment lost 2 bases and the J segment 0 bases; nucleotides outside the gene matches: 5. Germline loops: CDR1 SGHDT, CDR2 YYEEEE. CDR3 DNA sequence: TGTGCCAGCAGCTTAGGACTAGCGGGGGCGAACTCCTACGAGCAGTACTTC. Its protein is CASSLGLAGANSYEQYF.

This clone was observed a handful of times. The CDR3 DNA reads TGTGCCAGCAGATCCCATGGGGGGGAAAAACTGTTTTTT. As protein: CASRSHGGEKLFF. The J gene is TRBJ1-4, the V gene TRBV7-3; tentative D call: TRBD1 (5 bases). From germline, CDR1 is SGHTA and CDR2 FQGTGA. The V and J ends lost 6 bases and 8 bases respectively, with 13 bases between them. The CDR3 extends over 13 amino acids. The full variable domain, rest sourced from reference TRBV7-3 and TRBJ1-4, is GAGVSQTPSNKVTEKGKYVELRCDPISGHTALYWYRQSLGQGPEFLIYFQGTGAADDSGLPNDRFFAVRPEGSVSTLKIQRTERGDSAVYLCASRSHGGEKLFFGSGTQLSVL.

V and J are TRBV18 and TRBJ1-2; 9 bases match TRBD1. Germline values: CDR1 KGHSH, CDR2 LQKENI. V lost 4 bases, J lost 4 bases, and 10 bases stayed unmatched. The CDR3 sequence is 16 residues long. The CDR3 DNA reads as TGTGCCAGCTCACGACCGGGGGGACAGGGTGGCTATGGCTACACCTTC. Protein: CASSRPGGQGGYGYTF.

This chain connects TRBV10-3 to TRBJ1-2; 9 nucleotides line up with TRBD1. Per germline, CDR1 ENHRY and CDR2 SYGVKD. With 6 bases clipped from V and 7 bases from J, the junction kept 12 bases outside the gene matches. The CDR3 spans 15 residues. The CDR3 bases are TGTGCCATCAGCTGGATTCCGGGACAGGGTTCTGGCTACACCTTC. Its translation: CAISWIPGQGSGYTF.

V and J are TRBV21-1 and TRBJ1-3; whether TRBD1, the table's D call, matches the DNA was not checked. TRBV21-1 is shown as a pseudogene. This CDR3 has 15 residues. CDR3 loop: CASSPGQGGGNTIYF. The CDR3 DNA reads TGTGCCAGCAGCCCGGGACAGGGGGGTGGAAACACCATATATTTT.

J is TRBJ2-6 and V is TRBV5-4; perhaps TRBD1 as D (5 bases). V lost 0 bases and J 3 bases, leaving 7 bases between the germline ends. Germline CDR1 is SGHNT and CDR2 is YYREEE (reference sequence). This CDR3 region has 15 residues. The CDR3 is CASSLGGRGANVLTF. CDR3 nucleotides: TGTGCCAGCAGCTTGGGGGGCCGTGGGGCCAACGTCCTGACTTTC.

The chain recombines TRBV7-8 with TRBJ1-3; no firm D call. CDR3 size: 15 residues. Per the germline V gene, CDR1 is SGHVS and CDR2 is FQNEAQ. Between the trimmed V and J ends, which lost 2 bases and 0 bases, there was a span of 8 bases. The CDR3 reads CASSLYSGSGNTIYF. For the CDR3, the DNA is TGTGCCAGCAGCTTATATTCAGGCTCTGGAAACACCATATATTTT.

This clone showed up just a few times. The chain uses TRBV6-5 and TRBJ1-1, with D uncertain. CDR1 and CDR2 (germline): MNHEY, SVGAGI. Between the trimmed V and J ends, which lost 8 bases and 0 bases, there was a span of 4 bases. This CDR3 contains 11 residues. Here the CDR3 DNA reads TGTGCCAGCCACATGAACACTGAAGCTTTCTTT. Translated, it gives CASHMNTEAFF.

The chain combines TRBV30 with TRBJ1-6, with D hard to call. CDR3 length: 14 residues. CDR1 is GTSNPN and CDR2 is SVGIG in the germline V gene (reference sequence). The V end was cut by 4 bases, the J end by 7 bases, with 14 bases between. CDR3 sequence reads: CAWNGNAGNSPLHF. CDR3 nucleotides: TGTGCCTGGAACGGGAATGCGGGCAATTCACCCCTCCACTTT.